This T cell receptor (beta chain) stems from a study of regulatory T cells in long-lasting Graves disease. The CDR3 runs 15 residues. The V gene end was trimmed by 3 bases and the J gene end by 4 bases; junction bases not matched to a gene: 4. Looked up from germline, CDR1 is LNHDA and CDR2 is SQIVND (reference sequence). As to time point: persistent/refractory GD, antithyroid drugs over 5 years with positive TRAb. The TCR library was made from RNA extracted from PBMCs. Construction of TCR beta libraries relied on iRepertoire HTBI primers and on Arm-PCR targeting CDR3 regions. One entry per CDR3 protein, called by TCRdb with MiXCR from the multiplex PCR reads. The sample has some 450,000 distinct CDR3 sequences; roughly a quarter are singletons.

The receptor was isolated from a female donor with Graves disease. The specimen was peripheral blood mononuclear cells (PBMCs), collected when the disease was refractory, from a patient treated with antithyroid drugs. V usage is TRBV19 and J usage is TRBJ1-5, with 9 bases that match TRBD1. CDR3 DNA: TGTGCCAGTAGTATCGAGGGGACAGGGAATCAGCCCCAGCATTTT. Translated, it gives CASSIEGTGNQPQHF. The whole variable domain, remainder taken from reference TRBV19 and TRBJ1-5, is DGGITQSPKYLFRKEGQNVTLSCEQNLNHDAMYWYRQDPGQGLRLIYYSQIVNDFQKGDIAEGYSVSREKKESFPLTVTSAQKNPTAFYLCASSIEGTGNQPQHFGDGTRLSIL.